The text below deals with one T cell receptor (beta chain). Its antigen is unknown. One base away there is no much larger clone; base qualities are not given. The protocol used for the library was the immunoSEQ multiplex PCR assay. The multiplex PCR relied on a mix of 60 forward primers for TCR Vbeta segments and 13 reverse primers for TCR Jbeta segments. The CDR3 region of rearranged TCR beta genes was amplified from genomic DNA by a multiplex PCR assay. Amplified TCR beta libraries were sequenced as 87-base-pair reads on the Illumina HiSeq System. On the study's bioinformatics: A later analysis tallied 75 million to 95 million unique TCR beta chains across the 666 repertoires, and approximately 9.9 million of those chains were shared by two or more donors. Raw reads were error-corrected and collapsed into unique sequences with a nearest-neighbor algorithm that merged closely related sequences to remove PCR and sequencing errors. Alignment of CDR3 sequences to IMGT reference sequences was used to assign V, D and J gene segments. For a sequence to be retained, at least a six-nucleotide match to both a V gene segment and a J gene segment was required. A rearrangement was called productive if the CDR3 had no stop codons and remained in frame with V and J, and every other rearrangement was called non-productive. Following IMGT convention, CDR3 was defined as the stretch from the second conserved V-encoded cysteine to the conserved J-encoded phenylalanine. The earlier analysis of about 530 of the donors excluded any sequence lacking an unambiguous match to a single V gene segment. In an earlier analysis of some 590 of the donors, V segments were called functional above 56.7% productive rearrangements and were called segregating when the between-donor standard deviation exceeded 5%. To diagnose cytomegalovirus status from the catalog of TCR beta chain sequences, a statistical classification framework was built. A later analysis assigned V and J genes by comparing TCR nucleotide sequences with IMGT/GENE-DB human TR gene sequences. In a later analysis, CDR3 sequences and most-parsimonious VDJ recombination scenarios were assigned using the TCRdist pipeline. In a later analysis, every TCR beta chain was defined by the combination of its CDR3 amino acid sequence and its V-gene family, and reads without a unique V-gene family were dropped. A later analysis removed 500 to 650 highly shared, low-generation-probability nucleotide sequences to deal with suspected cross-contamination and a sequencing artifact. In a later analysis, a clonal expansion index was calculated for each public chain from normalized within-repertoire ranks of inferred template counts. Generation probabilities in a later analysis came from a VDJ recombination model fitted to out-of-frame rearrangements, and those results were checked against IGoR. In a later analysis, TCR-TCR, TCR-HLA and TCR-CMV co-occurrence was scored with hypergeometric tests, and a repertoire-size bias correction was applied to TCR pairs. A later analysis estimated false discovery rates by permuting HLA or CMV assignments 20 times. In a later analysis, co-occurring TCRs were grouped using DBSCAN, and TCRdist sequence similarity was added for clustering within HLA-allele-positive subsets. For co-occurrence clustering, repertoires with fewer than 30,000 or more than 120,000 public chains were excluded, along with a handful of repertoires with anomalous nucleotide sharing. The table was pulled from immuneACCESS by TCRdb, which kept in-frame rearrangements only. Such tables lose some clones; where checked, under half of the loss comes from unresolved V genes, and the rest has no known cause. The DNA was the basis for D and trimming; V, J and clone size are from that table. The sample table shows 150,000 to 200,000 clones, and around 67% are seen once. The ten largest clones capture around 4.5% of the sample.

This sample is part of a study of cytomegalovirus exposure and HLA in healthy donors (dated by TCRdb to 2016 to 2017). At the level of the whole study: According to an earlier analysis of 450 to 650 of the donors, about 180 million T cells yielded some 120 million unique TCR beta sequences and more than 250 Gb of sequence data. Roughly 5 DR-DQ haplotypes were handled as single units for association and clustering because linkage in the cohort was strong. In the later analysis, no new phenotypic data were used to find candidate immune exposures; instead, reliance was placed on TCR beta sequences and their occurrence across donors. The genetic ancestry cluster associated with self-reported Caucasian donors included 70% to 85% of the approximately 400 genotyped donors. To predict cytomegalovirus infection status, the study combined high-throughput TCR immunosequencing, statistical association of individual TCRs with disease status, and machine learning. An early release covering roughly 600 HLA-typed donors comprised 300 to 350 gigabases of sequencing data and roughly 86 million unique TCR sequences. Class I and class II HLA loci were covered by the typing at four-digit resolution. Among about 370 genotyped donors of the cohort, an average of around 250,000 unique TCR beta nucleotide sequences was sequenced per donor, of which roughly 18% were non-productive. Every repertoire in the discovery cohort had been generated on one and the same sequencing platform. The study aimed to test whether signatures of past pathogen exposure could be identified by cataloging public T cell receptors. To study patterns of TCR occurrence, a later analysis re-analyzed previously published TCR beta repertoires from 700 or so donors and added high-resolution HLA genotyping. A separate validation cohort of about 110 different subjects was used in addition to the roughly 700-subject first cohort. In a later genetic analysis, genome-wide SNP genotypes for about 55% of the roughly 700 donors were used, and that subset was treated as a discovery cohort. Donor age, sex, ethnicity and CMV serostatus were compiled alongside the repertoire data. The study profiled the T cell repertoires of about 640 subjects by immunosequencing and related them to cytomegalovirus serostatus. An earlier analysis of around 580 of the donors used high-throughput TCR beta sequencing to judge whether each TCR beta V gene segment behaved as functional or pseudogenic. The number of donors typed differed by locus, with 629-630 for A, B, C, DRB1 and DQB1, 522 for DQA1, approximately 580 for DPA1, and under 490 for DPB1. Paper-wide results and their limitations: Sequencing depth was assumed to be roughly uniform across donors in the presence/absence analyses, though that assumption may not hold. Cytomegalovirus status was reported to be diagnosed by the classifier with high specificity and sensitivity in both the original and validation cohorts. Because some donors lacked HLA typing at each locus, the association tests relied only on the typed subset. Some IMGT-functional V segments, including TRBV6-2 and TRBV6-3, could not be distinguished by the 87-base-pair reads and were therefore excluded. This cohort had only TCR beta chains sequenced, and the lack of alpha or paired-chain data limited which features could be detected. According to a later analysis, most CMV-associated TCR beta chains appeared to be HLA-restricted, and the HLA associations seemed to be driven largely by CMV exposure. In the study, around 150 TCR beta chains were listed as associated with cytomegalovirus. A group of highly shared sequence variants was considered likely to be a technical artifact of the sequencing pipeline. At a false discovery rate of 0.05, a later analysis linked 15,000 to 20,000 TCR beta sequences to specific HLA alleles. Some 16 rarely observed V segments, including chromosome 9 orphons, were excluded from the earlier analysis of several hundred of the donors because counts were too low. A later analysis found that TCR association rates varied across HLA loci, with DRB1 alleles showing the most associated TCRs and HLA-C alleles the fewest. According to a later genetic analysis, donors in an Asian-associated ancestry cluster had fewer N-insertions in productive TCRs than the approximately 610-donor mean. Broadly in line with IMGT annotations, most TCR beta V segments showed up in productive rearrangements about 87% or about 30% of the time in an earlier analysis of around 550 of the donors. A later analysis found that HLA-associated TCR beta chains were more clonally expanded and had lower generation probabilities than equally common non-associated chains. Strong co-occurrence of HLA alleles, especially DR and DQ, made assigning TCR associations to individual alleles difficult. A further reported finding was that TCR beta sequences accurately predicted the HLA-A and HLA-B alleles for most subjects in the first cohort. A few of the identified cytomegalovirus-associated TCR beta chains were confirmed in vitro to be specific for cytomegalovirus antigens. The only immune exposure information available for the cohort was CMV serostatus. It was suggested by the authors that the approach could potentially be generalized to other disease states and immunological phenotypes. In a later genetic analysis, a missense DCLRE1C variant was associated with V-gene and J-gene trimming of TCR beta chains, and the association was replicated in an independent cohort. Most TCR sequences were observed very rarely across donors, whereas some public TCRs were present in many individuals. Correlated functional status among segregating V segments might be attributable to linkage disequilibrium, but an unknown experimental factor could not be ruled out. A later analysis reported that several top co-occurrence clusters appeared linked to parvovirus B19, influenza, CMV and Epstein-Barr virus.

The cohort comprised several hundred healthy bone marrow donors. Cohort members were all nominally healthy when sampled, although unrecorded immune exposures were likely present. The donor tested CMV seropositive and was one of the 289 seropositive cohort members. A peripheral blood sample was collected from each donor, and TCR beta sequencing was performed on peripheral blood mononuclear cells. The Qiagen DNeasy Blood Extraction Kit was used to extract genomic DNA from the blood cell samples. CDR1 SQVTM and CDR2 ANQGSEA are derived from the germline V gene. From the cysteine through the phenylalanine, the CDR3 covers 13 amino acids. The entry retains the CDR3 DNA only, 39 bases that are in frame from base 1. V lost 6 bases and J lost 4 bases, and the count of bases not matched to a germline gene is 5.

This TCR derives from a woman between 18 and 30 years old in good health and CMV-seropositive. This chain is built from TRBV29-1 and TRBJ1-3; 8 central nucleotides agree with TRBD1. Material for sequencing was PBMCs. The DNA sequence is given as TGCAGCGTGGGGGGACAGGTGGGAAACACCATATATTTT. It translates to CSVGGQVGNTIYF.